The clone carrying this T cell receptor beta chain was detected only once. The data belong to a study of blood T cell repertoires in COVID-19. Authors' analysis steps: The assay estimated nucleated cells by amplifying reference gene primers. Using immunoSEQ multiplex PCR, the repertoire was profiled, and TCRdb retains in-frame clones only, with some absent. Clonal size and the V and J genes are those of that table, whereas D and trimming came from the DNA. The sample lists about 73,000 clones; 83% were seen once. This CDR3 is 16 amino acids long. Germline V CDR1 and CDR2: SGHDN, FVKESK. The junction had 6 bases not matched to a gene; V was cut back by 0 bases and J by 8 bases.

This clonotype originated in a man in his fifties or sixties with active COVID-19. The sequenced material came from peripheral blood. This chain uses TRBV14 with TRBJ2-1; 11 bases are a match to TRBD2. CDR3 nucleotide sequence: TGTGCCAGCAGCCAAGAGGGACTAGCGGTGGAGGATGAGCAGTTCTTC. This codes for CASSQEGLAVEDEQFF. Looking up the rest from reference TRBV14 and TRBJ2-1 gives the full variable domain: EAGVTQFPSHSVIEKGQTVTLRCDPISGHDNLYWYRRVMGKEIKFLLHFVKESKQDESGMPNNRFLAERTGGTYSTLKVQPAELEDSGVYFCASSQEGLAVEDEQFFGPGTRLTVL.